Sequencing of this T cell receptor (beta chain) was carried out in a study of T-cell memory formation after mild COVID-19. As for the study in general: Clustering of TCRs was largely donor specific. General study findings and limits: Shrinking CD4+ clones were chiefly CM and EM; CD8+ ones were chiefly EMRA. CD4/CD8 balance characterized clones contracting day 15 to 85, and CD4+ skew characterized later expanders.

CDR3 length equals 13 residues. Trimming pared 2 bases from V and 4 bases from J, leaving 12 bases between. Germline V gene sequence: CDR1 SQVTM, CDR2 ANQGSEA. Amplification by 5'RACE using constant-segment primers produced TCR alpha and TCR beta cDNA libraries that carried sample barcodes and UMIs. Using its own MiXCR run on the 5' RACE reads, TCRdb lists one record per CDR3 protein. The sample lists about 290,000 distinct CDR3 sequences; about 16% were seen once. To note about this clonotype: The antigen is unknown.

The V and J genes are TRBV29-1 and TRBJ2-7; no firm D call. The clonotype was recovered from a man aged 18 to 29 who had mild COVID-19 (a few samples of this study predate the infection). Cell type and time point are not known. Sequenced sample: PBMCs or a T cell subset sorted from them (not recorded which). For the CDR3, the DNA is TGCAGCGTTGAAACCGTGGGTGTTTACGAGCAGTACTTC. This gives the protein CSVETVGVYEQYF.